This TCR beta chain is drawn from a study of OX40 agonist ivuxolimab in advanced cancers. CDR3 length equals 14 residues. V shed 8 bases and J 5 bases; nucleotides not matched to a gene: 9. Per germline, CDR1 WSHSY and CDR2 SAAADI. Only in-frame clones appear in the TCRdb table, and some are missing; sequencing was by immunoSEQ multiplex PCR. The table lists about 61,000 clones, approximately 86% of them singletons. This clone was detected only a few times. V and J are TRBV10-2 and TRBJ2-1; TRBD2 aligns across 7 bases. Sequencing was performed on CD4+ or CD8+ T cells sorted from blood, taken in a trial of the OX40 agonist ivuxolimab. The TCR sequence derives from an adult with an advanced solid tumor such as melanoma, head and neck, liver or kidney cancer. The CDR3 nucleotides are TGCGCCAGCGGGGACGGGGGGAGGGACAATGAGCAGTTCTTC. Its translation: CASGDGGRDNEQFF.